Listed below are T cell receptor beta chains from one sample, sequenced in a study of T cell responses to AZD1222 COVID-19 vaccine. Sequencing was performed with immunoSEQ multiplex PCR; in TCRdb, only in-frame clones are kept and a portion is missing. The table lists roughly 150,000 clones, about 90% of them singletons. Here the sequenced sample was peripheral blood, taken 28 days after the second AZD1222 dose. These receptors were taken from an adult who received the AZD1222 COVID-19 vaccine. Both conserved end residues are part of each CDR3. The D gene is left open where the match is weak. Only some rows state a clone size, as once, few, many or a class for expanded clones.

TRBJ1-1 NA TRBV5-1 NA TGCGCCAGCAGCTGGGGGTCCGGGGGCGGGGACACTGAAGCTTTCTTT CASSWGSGGGDTEAFF
TRBJ1-1 once TRBV20-1 NA TGCAGTGCTGGGATTAACACTGAAGCTTTCTTT CSAGINTEAFF
TRBJ2-1 NA TRBV29-1 NA TGCAGCGTTACAGGATCTGGGGCCAATGAGCAGTTCTTC CSVTGSGANEQFF
TRBJ1-6 NA TRBV19 NA TGTGCCAGTAGTATTAAGGGAGCACCCCTCCACTTT CASSIKGAPLHF
TRBJ1-4 NA TRBV11-2 NA TGTGCCAGCAGCTTATTTGGGGAAAAACTGTTTTTT CASSLFGEKLFF
TRBJ1-1 NA TRBV7-2 TRBD1 TGTGCCAGCAGCTCCGGACAGGTACTGAGGGCTTTCTTT CASSSGQVLRAFF
TRBJ1-1 NA TRBV9 NA TGTGCCAGCAGCCCCAGGGGAGACACTGAAGCTTTCTTT CASSPRGDTEAFF
TRBJ1-1 NA TRBV6-5 NA TGTGCCAGCAGGCGTTTTGAGAACACTGAAGCTTTCTTT CASRRFENTEAFF
TRBJ2-3 NA TRBV7-8 TRBD2 TGTGCCAGCAGCTTTTTAGCGGGGGGCACAGATACGCAGTATTTT CASSFLAGGTDTQYF
TRBJ1-5 NA TRBV7-9 NA TGTGCCAGCAGCTCAGGACATCCCGGTGATCAGCCCCAGCATTTT CASSSGHPGDQPQHF
TRBJ2-5 NA TRBV7-6 NA TGTGCCAGCAGCTTAGCGGGGGGAGAGACCCAGTACTTC CASSLAGGETQYF
TRBJ1-2 NA TRBV19 TRBD1 TGTGCCAGTAGCCACCGCCGGGGGCAACCCCAGGGGGGTGGCTACACCTTC CASSHRRGQPQGGGYTF
TRBJ2-7 NA TRBV10-3 NA TGTGCCATCAGTGTGGCTAGCAGTCGGTACGAGCAGTACTTC CAISVASSRYEQYF
TRBJ1-2 NA TRBV5-1 TRBD1 TGCGCCAGCAGCATGGTGACAGGGCGGGGCTACACCTTC CASSMVTGRGYTF
TRBJ2-5 once TRBV19 NA TGTGCCAGTAGCGGGCCAGGGGAGACCCAGTACTTC CASSGPGETQYF
TRBJ1-2 NA TRBV7-9 NA TGTGCCAGCAGCTTAGCGAATTGGTGGGGCTACACCTTC CASSLANWWGYTF
TRBJ2-2 NA TRBV7-2 NA TGTGCCAGCAGCATAGGGGCGGATAACACCGGGGAGCTGTTTTTT CASSIGADNTGELFF
TRBJ1-5 NA TRBV7-8 TRBD1 TGTGCCAGCAGCTTAACAGGGGGGGGGTCCGATCAGCCCCAGCATTTT CASSLTGGGSDQPQHF
TRBJ1-1 NA TRBV28 TRBD1 TGTGCCAGCAGTCCCCACGGAACAGGGGGAACTGAAGCTTTCTTT CASSPHGTGGTEAFF
TRBJ1-1 NA TRBV3-1/TRBV3-2 NA TGTGCCAGCCGGGGCTGGTCGGCCGATGAAGCTTTCTTT CASRGWSADEAFF
TRBJ1-5 NA TRBV7-8 NA TGTGCCAGCAGCTTGGCACAGGGTCTCCAGCCCCAGCATTTT CASSLAQGLQPQHF
TRBJ1-2 NA TRBV5-1 NA TGCGCCAGCAGCCGGCCTTACGGGGCTGCGGGCTACACCTTC CASSRPYGAAGYTF
TRBJ1-1 NA TRBV10-2 NA TGCGCCAGCAGAAGGGACACCTACACTGAAGCTTTCTTT CASRRDTYTEAFF
TRBJ1-1 NA TRBV12-5 NA TGTGCTAGTGGGCCAGGGTTTGGGAACACTGAAGCTTTCTTT CASGPGFGNTEAFF
TRBJ2-3 NA TRBV10-1 TRBD2 TGCGCCAGCAGTGAGGTTACCGGGGGGGCTCGGGATACGCAGTATTTT CASSEVTGGARDTQYF
TRBJ1-4 NA TRBV7-6 NA TGTGCCAGCAGCTTAGGTTCAGGGGCCGCAACTAATGAAAAACTGTTTTTT CASSLGSGAATNEKLFF
TRBJ1-5 NA TRBV3-1/TRBV3-2 NA TGTGCCAGCAGCCAGGGCTCATTAGGGGGCAATCAGCCCCAGCATTTT CASSQGSLGGNQPQHF
TRBJ1-2 NA TRBV23-1 NA TGCGCCAGCAGTCAATTAAAGCGAGCTAACTATGGCTACACCTTC CASSQLKRANYGYTF
TRBJ2-3 once TRBV6-5 TRBD1 TGTGCCAGCAGTTACAAAGGGACAGGGAGCACAGATACGCAGTATTTT CASSYKGTGSTDTQYF
TRBJ1-2 NA TRBV12-3/TRBV12-4 TRBD1 TGTGCCAGCAGTTCGACAGGGGTGAATGGCTACACCTTC CASSSTGVNGYTF
TRBJ1-2 NA TRBV12-3/TRBV12-4 NA TGTGCCAGCACCGGGACTCGCTGGGGTGGCTACACCTTC CASTGTRWGGYTF
TRBJ2-1 NA TRBV3-1/TRBV3-2 NA TGTGCCAGCAGCCAAGACAATGAGCAGTTCTTC CASSQDNEQFF
TRBJ1-2 NA TRBV19 NA TGTGCCAGTAGTATGTGGGGGGAGGTAGTTGGCTACACCTTC CASSMWGEVVGYTF
TRBJ1-1 NA TRBV4-1 NA TGCGCCAGCAGTCTTACGGGGGGGGACACTGAAGCTTTCTTT CASSLTGGDTEAFF